This TCR beta chain appears in the sequencing data of a study of cytomegalovirus exposure and HLA in healthy donors. Researchers ran the PCR with 60 Vbeta and 13 Jbeta primers. The repertoire was sequenced with immunoSEQ multiplex PCR; TCRdb's copy has only in-frame clones and lacks some. The table lists 180,000 or so clones, just under 80% of them singletons. Germline V lookup: CDR1 ENHRY, CDR2 SYGVKD. This CDR3 is built from 15 residues. V shed 0 bases, J shed 7 bases, and the junction held 9 bases outside the gene matches. J is TRBJ2-7 and V is TRBV10-3, with 7 bases aligning to TRBD2. The sequence was collected from a female donor in good health and CMV-seronegative. Sequencing was performed on PBMCs. CDR3: CAISESAGTIGEQYF. Here the CDR3 DNA reads TGTGCCATCAGTGAGTCTGCAGGGACTATCGGTGAGCAGTACTTC.